This T cell receptor (beta chain) was found in a study of control samples from healthy donors and cancer patients. This table comes from immunoSEQ multiplex PCR, and its TCRdb copy is limited to in-frame clones, with some not included. The sample comprises 390,000 or so clones, 80% to 95% of which are singletons, and approximately 6.3% rests with the top ten. There are 15 residues in the CDR3. The ends were cut back, 1 base at V and 0 bases at J, with 7 bases in the middle. Germline-derived CDR1 and CDR2 are MNHNS and SASEGT. This receptor was obtained from a man aged 35 to 55 with head and neck cancer. The rearrangement joins TRBV6-1 to TRBJ1-5, with no clear D. The sequencing sample was made of PBMCs. The CDR3 reads CASSEVRFSNQPQHF. CDR3 sequence (DNA): TGTGCCAGCAGTGAAGTCCGGTTTAGCAATCAGCCCCAGCATTTT.